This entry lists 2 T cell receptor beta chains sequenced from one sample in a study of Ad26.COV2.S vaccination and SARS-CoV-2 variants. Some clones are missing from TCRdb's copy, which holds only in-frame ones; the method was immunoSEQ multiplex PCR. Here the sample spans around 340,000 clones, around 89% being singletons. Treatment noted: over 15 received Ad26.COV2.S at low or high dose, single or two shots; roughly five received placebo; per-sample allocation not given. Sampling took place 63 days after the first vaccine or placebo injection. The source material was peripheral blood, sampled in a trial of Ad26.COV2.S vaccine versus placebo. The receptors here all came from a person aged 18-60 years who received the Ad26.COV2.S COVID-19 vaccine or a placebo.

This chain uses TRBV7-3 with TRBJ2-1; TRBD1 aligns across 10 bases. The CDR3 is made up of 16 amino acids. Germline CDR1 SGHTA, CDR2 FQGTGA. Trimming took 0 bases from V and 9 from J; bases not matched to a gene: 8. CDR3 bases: TGTGCCAGCAGCTTAACGTTCGGACAGGGGGTTAGTGAGCAGTTCTTC. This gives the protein CASSLTFGQGVSEQFF.

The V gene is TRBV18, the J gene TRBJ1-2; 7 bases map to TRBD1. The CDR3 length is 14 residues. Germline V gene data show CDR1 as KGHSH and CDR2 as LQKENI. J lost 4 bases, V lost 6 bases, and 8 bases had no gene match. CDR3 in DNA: TGTGCCAGCTCTCGACAGGGCGGGGCCTATGGCTACACCTTC. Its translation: CASSRQGGAYGYTF.